A single sample is the source of the 29 T cell receptor beta chains below, sequenced in a study of neoadjuvant anti-PD-1 for oral cavity cancer. Sequenced by immunoSEQ multiplex PCR; TCRdb stores in-frame clones only, minus some. The data hold approximately 15,000 clones, with 69% observed a single time. This specimen consisted of PBMCs, obtained before nivolumab (anti-PD-1) treatment. These receptors all come from a person aged 40-85 years with oral cavity squamous cell carcinoma.

In the case of this clone: A junction end diverges from the germline sequence, so it may reflect a read error. J is TRBJ2-5 and V is TRBV7-7, with D possibly matching TRBD2 (6 bases). Germline loops: CDR1 SSHAT, CDR2 FNYEAQ (reference sequence). This CDR3 contains 15 residues. The CDR3 is CASSSARGSQETQYF. CDR3 DNA sequence: TGTGCTAGCAGCTCCGCGCGGGGTTCACAAGAGACCCAGTACTTC. Full variable domain (outside the CDR3, taken from reference TRBV7-7 and TRBJ2-5): GAGVSQSPRYKVTKRGQDVTLRCDPISSHATLYWYQQALGQGPEFLTYFNYEAQPDKSGLPSDRFSAERPEGSISTLTIQRTEQRDSAMYRCASSSARGSQETQYFGPGTRLLVL.

J is TRBJ2-7 and V is TRBV13; no clear D. CDR3 length: 12 amino acids. The germline gives CDR1 PRHDT, CDR2 FYEKMQ (reference sequence). V gave up 2 bases and J gave up 6 bases, with 8 bases separating them. This CDR3 is CASSLKVSEQYF. CDR3 coding DNA: TGTGCCAGCAGCTTAAAGGTCTCCGAGCAGTACTTC.

Written as DNA, the CDR3 is TGTGCCAGCAGCCCCGGGGACAGGGCAGGGTATTTT. Amino acid sequence: CASSPGDRAGYF. This chain links TRBV5-8 with TRBJ2-3; 9 bases agree with TRBD1. The trim removed 4 bases at V and 14 bases at J, leaving 8 bases unmatched. Germline CDR1 and CDR2: SGHTS and YDEGEE. This CDR3 comprises 12 residues.

The gene calls are TRBV7-9 and TRBJ1-2, with 8 nucleotides matching TRBD1. The CDR3 sequence is 13 residues long. V shed 3 bases, J shed 10 bases, and the junction held 7 bases outside the gene matches. Germline V lookup: CDR1 SEHNR, CDR2 FQNEAQ (reference sequence). CDR3 region: CASSFWQGADYTF. For the CDR3, the DNA is TGTGCCAGCAGCTTCTGGCAGGGGGCCGACTACACCTTC.

The V and J genes are TRBV7-3 and TRBJ1-1, with D uncertain. The CDR3 sequence is 15 residues long. V lost 5 bases to trimming and J lost 6 bases, with 19 bases between them. From germline, CDR1 is SGHTA and CDR2 FQGTGA. This CDR3 reads CASSPNHNKNAEAFF. Written as DNA, the CDR3 is TGTGCCAGCAGCCCCAATCATAACAAAAACGCTGAAGCTTTCTTT.

J is TRBJ2-5 and V is TRBV28; 8 bases line up with TRBD1. V shed 2 bases, J shed 4 bases, and the junction held 9 bases outside the gene matches. The CDR3 spans 16 residues. CDR1 is MDHEN, CDR2 SYDVKM, per germline. In DNA, the CDR3 is TGTGCCAGCAGTTTAGAGCCCAGGGGGCAACGAGAGACCCAGTACTTC. Protein sequence: CASSLEPRGQRETQYF. The full variable domain, completed using reference TRBV28 and TRBJ2-5, is DVKVTQSSRYLVKRTGEKVFLECVQDMDHENMFWYRQDPGLGLRLIYFSYDVKMKEKGDIPEGYSVSREKKERFSLILESASTNQTSMYLCASSLEPRGQRETQYFGPGTRLLVL.

The rearrangement uses TRBV9 and TRBJ2-1; 9 bases are a match to TRBD2. The germline gives CDR1 SGDLS, CDR2 YYNGEE. The CDR3 is 17 residues long. V shed 2 bases and J 2 bases; nucleotides not matched to a gene: 8. The CDR3 spells CASSVGISGSTYNEQFF. For the CDR3, the DNA is TGTGCCAGCAGCGTTGGAATTAGCGGGAGTACCTACAATGAGCAGTTCTTC.

V and J are TRBV12-2 and TRBJ2-7; the D call TRBD1 from the table was never checked on the DNA. TRBV12-2 is classified as a pseudogene. This CDR3 region has 17 residues. CDR3 in DNA: TGTGCAAGTCGAATAGGGGGCACCCCTCCCCAAGGCTACGAGCAGTACTTC. Residues: CASRIGGTPPQGYEQYF.

The chain links TRBV25-1 to TRBJ1-1; D remains ambiguous. This CDR3 spans 14 amino acids. Trimming left V 2 bases short and J 4 bases short, with 11 bases between. Looked up from germline, CDR1 is MGHDK and CDR2 is SYGVNS. The chain's CDR3 is CASSEIRESTEAFF. The CDR3 bases are TGTGCCAGCAGTGAAATTAGGGAGTCCACTGAAGCTTTCTTT.

V and J are TRBV5-1 and TRBJ2-1, with TRBD2 identical over 13 bases. The CDR3 loop spans 15 amino acids. From germline, CDR1 is SGHRS and CDR2 YFSETQ. The V segment lost 4 bases and the J segment 6 bases; nucleotides outside the gene matches: 4. The CDR3 loop is CASSAGTSGVNEQFF. CDR3 sequence (DNA): TGCGCCAGCAGCGCCGGGACTAGCGGGGTCAATGAGCAGTTCTTC.

This chain uses TRBV28 with TRBJ1-5; the D gene is possibly TRBD1 (5 bases). The CDR3 loop spans 18 amino acids. V dropped 7 bases and J dropped 6 bases, with 28 bases sitting between them. Germline V gene lookup returns CDR1 MDHEN and CDR2 SYDVKM. The CDR3 sequence is CASTTEWRAGGVAQPQHF. The CDR3 nucleotides are TGTGCCAGCACAACGGAGTGGAGAGCGGGGGGGGTAGCTCAGCCCCAGCATTTT.

This clone was observed a handful of times. The CDR3 DNA reads TGTGCCACCAGCAGAACAGGGGGCGCGGACACTGAAGCTTTCTTT. It specifies CATSRTGGADTEAFF. V and J are TRBV15 and TRBJ1-1; 9 nucleotides align to TRBD1. This CDR3 is 15 amino acids long. V lost 2 bases and J lost 3; bases outside the gene matches: 4. Looked up from germline, CDR1 is LNHNV and CDR2 is YYDKDF (reference sequence).

This chain uses TRBV25-1 with TRBJ2-7, with D perhaps TRBD1 (5 bases). The V and J ends lost 2 bases and 1 base respectively, with 9 bases between them. The CDR3 sequence is 14 residues long. CDR1 is MGHDK, CDR2 SYGVNS, per germline. The CDR3 loop is CASSEGAFSYEQYF. DNA of the CDR3: TGTGCCAGCAGTGAAGGGGCGTTTTCCTACGAGCAGTACTTC.

The V call is TRBV15, the J call TRBJ2-7, with TRBD1 matching over 8 bases. The CDR3 runs to 14 residues. Germline loops: CDR1 LNHNV, CDR2 YYDKDF (reference sequence). The junction had 5 bases not matched to a gene; V was cut back by 1 base and J by 6 bases. The CDR3 protein is CATSRASDRAEQYF. The CDR3 nucleotides read TGTGCCACCAGCAGAGCCTCGGACAGGGCCGAGCAGTACTTC.

This rearrangement joins TRBV9 to TRBJ2-2; D is ambiguous. In germline, CDR1 is SGDLS, CDR2 YYNGEE. Trimming stripped 4 bases from V and 7 bases from J, with 11 bases between. The CDR3 is 13 residues long. The chain's CDR3 is CASSPRVGGELFF. The CDR3 DNA is TGTGCCAGCAGCCCCCGCGTGGGCGGGGAGCTGTTTTTT. Filled out from reference TRBV9 and TRBJ2-2, the complete variable domain reads DSGVTQTPKHLITATGQRVTLRCSPRSGDLSVYWYQQSLDQGLQFLIQYYNGEERAKGNILERFSAQQFPDLHSELNLSSLELGDSALYFCASSPRVGGELFFGEGSRLTVL.

This clone was observed a few times. This sequence joins TRBV19 and TRBJ1-5; D gene unclear. CDR3 size: 14 residues. Per germline, CDR1 LNHDA and CDR2 SQIVND (reference sequence). The V end was cut by 3 bases, the J end by 9 bases, with 15 bases between. CDR3 loop: CASSIRQKGSPQHF. The CDR3 nucleotides are TGTGCCAGTAGTATTCGGCAGAAAGGATCGCCCCAGCATTTT.

This clone has a single count. This chain joins TRBV9 and TRBJ2-5; D unresolved. CDR1 SGDLS and CDR2 YYNGEE come from the germline V gene. There are 15 residues in the CDR3. Trimming shortened V by 0 bases and J by 3 bases, and 12 bases separated the two germline ends. CDR3 sequence: CASSVGAERKETQYF. CDR3 nucleotide sequence: TGTGCCAGCAGCGTAGGGGCGGAACGAAAAGAGACCCAGTACTTC.

J is TRBJ2-4 and V is TRBV5-1; D is undetermined. The V end lost 4 bases, the J end lost 9 bases, and 11 bases lay between the germline ends. The CDR3 consists of 12 residues. Germline V gives CDR1 SGHRS, CDR2 YFSETQ. CDR3 DNA sequence: TGCGCCAGCAGCCCCCTTGGTTCCATTCAGTACTTC. It translates to CASSPLGSIQYF.

The chain carries TRBV10-3 and TRBJ1-3; D gene unclear. This CDR3 has 13 residues. Germline CDR1 and CDR2: ENHRY and SYGVKD. The V gene lost 4 bases and the J gene lost 4 bases, with 8 bases spanning the gap. The CDR3 sequence is CAISADLGNTIYF. The CDR3 nucleotides read TGTGCCATCAGTGCAGACCTGGGAAACACCATATATTTT.

This CDR3 is CASSVNTEAFF. CDR3 nucleotide sequence: TGTGCCAGCAGCGTGAACACTGAAGCTTTCTTT. The V call is TRBV2, the J call TRBJ1-1; unclear D gene. CDR3 size: 11 residues. Germline V lookup: CDR1 SNHLY, CDR2 FYNNEI. V dropped 6 bases and J dropped 0 bases, with 2 bases sitting between them.

The gene calls are TRBV5-1 and TRBJ1-1; 9 bases align to TRBD1. The CDR3 sequence is 16 residues long. Germline lookup yields CDR1 SGHRS and CDR2 YFSETQ. V was clipped by 3 bases and J by 1 base; unmatched bases: 7. CDR3 sequence reads: CASSSGTGNTNTEAFF. For the CDR3, the DNA is TGCGCCAGCAGCTCCGGGACAGGGAATACGAACACTGAAGCTTTCTTT.

This chain's CDR3 is CASSPAVGDRDTQYF. The CDR3, as DNA: TGTGCCAGCAGCCCCGCGGTGGGGGACCGGGATACGCAGTATTTT. The genes are TRBV7-9 and TRBJ2-3, with D possibly called TRBD1 or TRBD2 (5 bases each). The CDR3 loop spans 15 amino acids. Germline V gives CDR1 SEHNR, CDR2 FQNEAQ (reference sequence). V shed 5 bases and J shed 6 bases, with 18 bases lying between them.

With respect to this clone: At one of its ends the junction is not consistent with the germline gene, which may arise from a read error. The V gene is TRBV20-1, the J gene TRBJ1-4; D is possibly TRBD1 (6 bases). CDR1 and CDR2 (germline): DFQATT, SNEGSKA (reference sequence). The CDR3 consists of 11 residues. The CDR3 region is CSATTTGRLNF. In nucleotides, the CDR3 is TGCAGTGCTACAACGACAGGACGACTGAATTTT.

This clone was observed a single time. This chain connects TRBV10-2 to TRBJ2-7, with 7 nucleotides matching TRBD2. V trimming: 8 bases; J trimming: 1 base; junction bases outside the gene matches: 5. CDR1 and CDR2 from the germline V gene are WSHSY and SAAADI. This CDR3 is 13 amino acids long. The CDR3 DNA reads as TGCGCCAGCGGGGTACTAGCGTCCTACGAGCAGTACTTC. This codes for CASGVLASYEQYF.

For the CDR3, the DNA is TGTGCCATCAGAGGGGGAGGAGTAACAGATACGCAGTATTTT. This gives the protein CAIRGGGVTDTQYF. V usage is TRBV10-3 and J usage is TRBJ2-3; the D call may be TRBD1 or TRBD2 (6 bases each). The CDR3 runs 14 residues. V lost 6 bases and J 3 bases, leaving 13 bases between the germline ends. CDR1 is ENHRY, CDR2 SYGVKD, per germline.

The chain carries TRBV30 and TRBJ1-5; the match to TRBD1 covers 7 bases. With V trimmed by 5 bases and J by 4 bases, 5 bases remained unmatched. CDR3 size: 13 residues. CDR1 is GTSNPN and CDR2 is SVGIG in the germline V gene (reference sequence). CDR3 coding DNA: TGTGCCTGGCGACAGGGTTCTAATCAGCCCCAGCATTTT. This codes for CAWRQGSNQPQHF. The full variable domain, in which reference TRBV30 and TRBJ1-5 provide the parts outside the CDR3, is SQTIHQWPATLVQPVGSPLSLECTVEGTSNPNLYWYRQAAGRGLQLLFYSVGIGQISSEVPQNLSASRPQDRQFILSSKKLLLSDSGFYLCAWRQGSNQPQHFGDGTRLSIL.

The sample holds a few counts of this clone. The chain joins TRBV19 to TRBJ1-2; D unclear. Per the germline V gene, CDR1 is LNHDA and CDR2 is SQIVND (reference sequence). The CDR3 runs 13 residues. V lost 8 bases to trimming and J lost 7 bases, with 17 bases between them. CDR3 coding DNA: TGTGCCAGTGAAGAGCGCCCAGCCTTTGGCTACACCTTC. Translation gives CASEERPAFGYTF.

This sequence joins TRBV6-6 and TRBJ2-7, with D maybe TRBD1 (6 bases). Trimming pared 0 bases from V and 0 bases from J, leaving 9 bases between. The CDR3 runs 15 residues. Germline-derived CDR1 and CDR2 are MNHNY and SVGAGI (reference sequence). CDR3 DNA: TGTGCCAGCAGTTACTCCCCGACAGGCTCCTACGAGCAGTACTTC. Protein sequence: CASSYSPTGSYEQYF.

The chain couples TRBV7-2 to TRBJ2-6, with TRBD2 matching 7 bases. This CDR3 has 18 amino acids. Germline V lookup: CDR1 SGHTA, CDR2 FQGNSA. J lost 0 bases, V lost 1 base, and 6 bases had no gene match. The CDR3 DNA reads TGTGCCAGCAGCTTAGACAAGCGGGGCCACTCTGGGGCCAACGTCCTGACTTTC. Translation gives CASSLDKRGHSGANVLTF.